This is a list of T cell receptor beta chains from one sample in a study of a mutant IDH1 vaccine in newly diagnosed glioma. The protocol was immunoSEQ multiplex PCR, while the TCRdb copy is restricted to in-frame clones and leaves out a portion. The sample consists of around 26,000 clones, roughly two thirds of them appearing once. These receptors lack a known antigen. The sample in question was peripheral blood mononuclear cells (PBMCs), obtained from a glioma patient whose treatment included an IDH1 peptide vaccine. These receptors all come from a man between 18 and 29 years old with glioma. Some clones in this sample may be carry-over from other donors' samples. Both conserved end residues are part of each CDR3. D genes are given only for firm matches. Where a row states a size, it is once, few, many or the class of an expanded clone; other rows omit it.

V gene,D gene,clone size,J gene,CDR3 protein,CDR3 DNA
TRBV2,TRBD1,.,TRBJ2-6,CASIFRDRETGANVLTF,TGTGCCAGCATCTTTAGGGACAGGGAAACTGGGGCCAACGTCCTGACTTTC
TRBV29-1,TRBD1,.,TRBJ2-5,CSVYRGQETQYF,TGCAGCGTCTACAGGGGACAAGAGACCCAGTACTTC
TRBV4-2,.,medium-sized,TRBJ1-5,CASSQGQAGNQPQHF,TGTGCCAGCAGCCAAGGACAGGCGGGCAATCAGCCCCAGCATTTT
TRBV6-5,TRBD1,.,TRBJ2-5,CASSTRTGGETQYF,TGTGCCAGCAGTACCCGGACAGGGGGCGAGACCCAGTACTTC
TRBV29-1,TRBD1,.,TRBJ2-2,CSVEAPGQGRYTGELFF,TGCAGCGTTGAAGCCCCGGGACAGGGGAGATACACCGGGGAGCTGTTTTTT
TRBV28,.,.,TRBJ2-7,CASSGTLPYEQYF,TGTGCCAGCAGCGGGACTCTTCCTTACGAGCAGTACTTC
TRBV13,TRBD1,.,TRBJ1-2,CASSNSRDRGRPTF,TGTGCCAGCAGCAACTCACGGGACAGGGGGCGACCCACCTTC
TRBV4-1,TRBD1,.,TRBJ2-7,CASSQEQGAAEQYF,TGCGCCAGCAGCCAAGAACAGGGGGCGGCCGAGCAGTACTTC
TRBV7-6,.,.,TRBJ1-1,CASSFQTNTEAFF,TGTGCCAGCAGCTTTCAGACGAACACTGAAGCTTTCTTT
TRBV6-5,.,few,TRBJ1-3,CASRADSGNTIYF,TGTGCCAGCAGGGCGGACAGTGGAAACACCATATATTTT
TRBV29-1,TRBD1,.,TRBJ1-2,CSVRQGDGYTF,TGCAGCGTTAGACAGGGGGATGGCTACACCTTC